This is a list of T cell receptor beta chains from one sample in a study of PD-1 blockade in classical Hodgkin lymphoma. The data were produced by immunoSEQ multiplex PCR, yet TCRdb's version contains in-frame clones alone and is incomplete. Of some 58,000 clones in the sample, more than 80% were seen once. The sequencing here drew on peripheral blood mononuclear cells (PBMCs), taken before the fourth cycle of nivolumab. The receptors shown here come from a human donor with classical Hodgkin lymphoma. The CDR3 runs from the conserved cysteine through the conserved F or W. The D gene is left open where the match is weak. The size entry is marked missing in some rows and otherwise reads once, few, many or a size class.

>NA|TRBJ1-1|NA|TRBV6-6
CASSRVMNTEAFF
TGTGCCAGCAGCCGTGTCATGAACACTGAAGCTTTCTTT
>NA|TRBJ2-1|NA|TRBV6-1
CASSEWGPSSYNEQFF
TGTGCCAGCAGTGAATGGGGGCCCTCCTCCTACAATGAGCAGTTCTTC
>NA|TRBJ2-7|NA|TRBV11-2
CASSLWTYEQYF
TGTGCCAGCAGCCTATGGACCTACGAGCAGTACTTC
>NA|TRBJ2-7|TRBD1|TRBV6-1
CAILRQGATATEQYF
TGTGCCATCCTACGACAGGGCGCCACAGCAACCGAGCAGTACTTC
>once|TRBJ1-2|TRBD1|TRBV29-1
CSVERDRGDGYTF
TGCAGCGTTGAAAGGGACAGGGGTGATGGCTACACCTTC
>NA|TRBJ1-2|NA|TRBV6-5
CASSQGGGYTF
TGTGCCAGCAGTCAGGGTGGGGGCTACACCTTC
>NA|TRBJ2-5|TRBD1|TRBV4-1
CASSRGAGTGGTQYF
TGCGCCAGCAGCCGGGGGGCCGGGACAGGGGGGACCCAGTACTTC
>NA|TRBJ2-2|TRBD2|TRBV7-2
CASTWTSGGDGELFF
TGTGCCAGCACTTGGACTAGCGGGGGGGACGGGGAGCTGTTTTTT
>NA|TRBJ2-1|TRBD1|TRBV6-4
CASDGQGADNEQFF
TGTGCCAGCGACGGACAGGGAGCTGACAATGAGCAGTTCTTC
>NA|TRBJ2-2|NA|TRBV14
CACSDANTGELFF
TGTGCCTGTAGCGACGCGAACACCGGGGAGCTGTTTTTT
>NA|TRBJ1-5|NA|TRBV5-1
CASSLGPWLRQPQHF
TGCGCCAGCAGCTTGGGTCCCTGGCTGAGACAGCCCCAGCATTTT
>NA|TRBJ2-5|NA|TRBV5-4
CASSLTAGETQYF
TGTGCCAGCAGTTTGACCGCCGGAGAGACCCAGTACTTC
>NA|TRBJ1-6|NA|TRBV6-1
CASRTGRDSPLHF
TGTGCCAGCCGAACAGGGAGAGATTCACCCCTCCACTTT
>NA|TRBJ1-5|NA|TRBV4-1
CASSQGGVRDLGQPQHF
TGCGCCAGCAGCCAAGGAGGTGTAAGGGACCTCGGGCAGCCCCAGCATTTT
>NA|TRBJ2-7|NA|TRBV7-8
CASSSRREQYF
TGTGCCAGCAGCTCCCGTCGAGAGCAGTACTTC
>NA|TRBJ2-1|NA|TRBV11-3
CAVADRHASEQFF
TGTGCCGTCGCAGACCGGCATGCTAGTGAGCAGTTCTTC
>NA|TRBJ2-5|NA|TRBV6-1
CASSATLTQETQYF
TGTGCCAGCAGTGCGACCCTAACACAAGAGACCCAGTACTTC
>few|TRBJ2-7|NA|TRBV19
CASSIASGGAGQYF
TGTGCCAGTAGTATAGCCTCAGGGGGGGCTGGGCAGTACTTC
>NA|TRBJ2-5|TRBD2|TRBV5-1
CASSTQGLAAEETQYF
TGCGCCAGCAGCACCCAAGGACTAGCAGCAGAAGAGACCCAGTACTTC
>NA|TRBJ2-3|NA|TRBV11-3
CASSLGSGDTQYF
TGTGCCAGCAGCTTAGGATCGGGAGATACGCAGTATTTT
>NA|TRBJ2-4|NA|TRBV23-1
CASSQFLAKNIQYF
TGCGCCAGCAGTCAATTCCTAGCCAAAAACATTCAGTACTTC
>NA|TRBJ2-1|NA|TRBV11-3
CASSPEYMKKDEQFF
TGTGCCAGCAGCCCGGAGTACATGAAGAAAGATGAGCAGTTCTTC
>NA|TRBJ1-1|NA|TRBV30
CAWKGKNTEAFF
TGTGCCTGGAAGGGCAAGAACACTGAAGCTTTCTTT
>NA|TRBJ1-1|NA|TRBV13
CASSLRVITGSMNTEAFF
TGTGCCAGCAGCTTACGTGTTATCACAGGCTCAATGAACACTGAAGCTTTCTTT
>NA|TRBJ2-1|NA|TRBV27
CASSPHQGGNEQFF
TGTGCCAGCAGTCCCCACCAAGGTGGGAATGAGCAGTTCTTC
>NA|TRBJ2-5|NA|TRBV30
CAWSPGPGAQYF
TGTGCCTGGAGTCCAGGACCTGGGGCCCAGTACTTC
>NA|TRBJ1-6|TRBD1|TRBV5-4
CASSKLGGQDYSPLHF
TGTGCCAGCAGCAAACTAGGGGGACAGGACTATTCACCCCTCCACTTT
>NA|TRBJ1-1|TRBD1|TRBV7-6
CASSLDRGAEAFF
TGTGCCAGCAGCTTAGACAGGGGCGCTGAAGCTTTCTTT
>NA|TRBJ2-7|NA|TRBV4-1
CASSQDPPGRIYEQYF
TGCGCCAGCAGCCAAGATCCTCCAGGGAGGATCTACGAGCAGTACTTC
>NA|TRBJ2-7|TRBD2|TRBV2
CASSDFAGGEYEQYF
TGTGCCAGCAGTGATTTCGCGGGGGGTGAATACGAGCAGTACTTC
>NA|TRBJ1-6|TRBD1|TRBV7-2
CASSLWEGTVNSPLHF
TGTGCCAGCAGCTTATGGGAAGGGACAGTTAATTCACCCCTCCACTTT
>NA|TRBJ1-2|TRBD1|TRBV6-5
CASSQSTGDYGYTF
TGTGCCAGCAGTCAATCCACAGGGGACTATGGCTACACCTTC
>NA|TRBJ1-6|TRBD1|TRBV6-1
CASGLEGQYNSPLHF
TGTGCCAGCGGTTTGGAGGGACAGTATAATTCACCCCTCCACTTT
>NA|TRBJ1-2|NA|TRBV5-1
CASSLGQGVGYTF
TGCGCCAGCAGCTTGGGGCAGGGAGTTGGCTACACCTTC
>NA|TRBJ1-2|NA|TRBV29-1
CSLSEGDYGYTF
TGCAGCCTGTCCGAGGGCGACTATGGCTACACCTTC
>NA|TRBJ1-3|NA|TRBV13
CASVSGGAFGNTIYF
TGTGCCAGCGTCTCGGGAGGGGCGTTTGGAAACACCATATATTTT
>NA|TRBJ1-1|TRBD1|TRBV25-1
CASTRTGMNTEAFF
TGTGCCAGCACTCGGACAGGTATGAACACTGAAGCTTTCTTT
>NA|TRBJ2-5|TRBD2|TRBV2
CASRGTSGLQETQYF
TGTGCCAGCAGAGGGACTAGCGGTCTCCAAGAGACCCAGTACTTC
>NA|TRBJ2-3|TRBD2|TRBV5-6
CASSPDAGLSTDTQYF
TGTGCCAGCAGCCCGGATGCGGGACTATCCACAGATACGCAGTATTTT